This is a list of T cell receptor beta chains from one sample in a study of Tregs in tolerant kidney transplant recipients. Sequencing was performed with immunoSEQ multiplex PCR; in TCRdb, only in-frame clones are kept and a portion is missing. The sample contains around 64,000 clones, approximately 87% of which appear only once. This sample comprised CD4+ T cells from blood (PBMCs), obtained 6 months after the transplant. The receptors derive from a human patient who received a combined kidney and bone marrow transplant. Some T cells here may be from the graft donor. Each CDR3 is given with its conserved first and last residue. Each record gives: D gene, V gene, J gene, clone size, CDR3 DNA, CDR3 protein. A D gene is named only where the DNA matches it firmly. Only some rows state a clone size, as once, few, many or a class for expanded clones.

d_gene: TRBD1
v_gene: TRBV4-3
j_gene: TRBJ2-3
abundance: NA
CDR3nt: TGCGCCAGCAGCCAAGATTTCAGGGGGCTCGCGGATACGCAGTATTTT
CDR3aa: CASSQDFRGLADTQYF

d_gene: TRBD1
v_gene: TRBV18
j_gene: TRBJ2-5
abundance: NA
CDR3nt: TGTGCCAGCTCACCACCGAGATCACAGGGGGGTGAAGAGACCCAGTACTTC
CDR3aa: CASSPPRSQGGEETQYF

d_gene: NA
v_gene: TRBV12-2
j_gene: TRBJ2-7
abundance: NA
CDR3nt: TGTGCAAGTCGACAAGGACTAGCGCTATCCTACGAGCAGTACTTC
CDR3aa: CASRQGLALSYEQYF

d_gene: TRBD1
v_gene: TRBV7-2
j_gene: TRBJ2-5
abundance: NA
CDR3nt: TGTGCCAGCAGCTCCAGGACAGGTGCCTTGGAGACCCAGTACTTC
CDR3aa: CASSSRTGALETQYF

d_gene: NA
v_gene: TRBV7-2
j_gene: TRBJ1-2
abundance: NA
CDR3nt: TGTGCCAGCAGCTCCGCGGGGCAACGTGACTATGGCTACACCTTC
CDR3aa: CASSSAGQRDYGYTF

d_gene: NA
v_gene: TRBV5-1
j_gene: TRBJ2-1
abundance: NA
CDR3nt: TGCGCCAGCAGCTTAGGGGGTGGGGTCTCGTACAATGAGCAGTTCTTC
CDR3aa: CASSLGGGVSYNEQFF

d_gene: TRBD1
v_gene: TRBV19
j_gene: TRBJ1-5
abundance: once
CDR3nt: TGTGCCAGTAGTATCAGGGGGGATCAGCCCCAGCATTTT
CDR3aa: CASSIRGDQPQHF

d_gene: NA
v_gene: TRBV14
j_gene: TRBJ1-2
abundance: NA
CDR3nt: TGTGCCAGCAGCCAACATCGGAGCGGTGGCTACACCTTC
CDR3aa: CASSQHRSGGYTF

d_gene: TRBD2
v_gene: TRBV5-4
j_gene: TRBJ2-7
abundance: medium-sized
CDR3nt: TGTGCCAGCAGCCCCTCGCGGGGGACGTACGAGCAGTACTTC
CDR3aa: CASSPSRGTYEQYF

d_gene: TRBD1
v_gene: TRBV5-6
j_gene: TRBJ1-1
abundance: NA
CDR3nt: TGTGCCAGCAGCGTGGGACAGGGGGTACGGATTAACACTGAAGCTTTCTTT
CDR3aa: CASSVGQGVRINTEAFF

d_gene: TRBD1
v_gene: TRBV6-1
j_gene: TRBJ2-3
abundance: NA
CDR3nt: TGTGCCAGCACTGGGCAGGGGGCAGATACGCAGTATTTT
CDR3aa: CASTGQGADTQYF

d_gene: TRBD2
v_gene: TRBV7-2
j_gene: TRBJ2-5
abundance: NA
CDR3nt: TGTGCCAGCAGCTTAGTAGCGGGAGGCGAGACCCAGTACTTC
CDR3aa: CASSLVAGGETQYF

d_gene: NA
v_gene: TRBV19
j_gene: TRBJ1-1
abundance: NA
CDR3nt: TGTGCCAGTAGTATAAGGCGCTCCGGAGGAGCTTTCTTT
CDR3aa: CASSIRRSGGAFF

d_gene: TRBD1
v_gene: TRBV4-1
j_gene: TRBJ1-6
abundance: NA
CDR3nt: TGCGCCAGCAGCCGACAAATGACAGGGGAGTATAATTCACCCCTCCACTTT
CDR3aa: CASSRQMTGEYNSPLHF

d_gene: TRBD1
v_gene: TRBV4-1
j_gene: TRBJ1-4
abundance: NA
CDR3nt: TGCGCCAGCAGCCAAGGGGACAGGGGAGATGAAAAACTGTTTTTT
CDR3aa: CASSQGDRGDEKLFF

d_gene: TRBD1
v_gene: TRBV7-6
j_gene: TRBJ1-1
abundance: NA
CDR3nt: TGTGCCAGCAGCCGTCGGGACAGAGGCACTGAAGCTTTCTTT
CDR3aa: CASSRRDRGTEAFF

d_gene: NA
v_gene: TRBV5-4
j_gene: TRBJ2-7
abundance: few
CDR3nt: TGTGCCAGCAGCTTACGTGGACAGCCAAACGAGCAGTACTTC
CDR3aa: CASSLRGQPNEQYF

d_gene: NA
v_gene: TRBV6-6
j_gene: TRBJ1-2
abundance: NA
CDR3nt: TGTGCCAGCAGTTACTCGTCTACAGGGTTCTATGGCTACACCTTC
CDR3aa: CASSYSSTGFYGYTF

d_gene: NA
v_gene: TRBV28
j_gene: TRBJ2-7
abundance: few
CDR3nt: TGTGCCAGCAGGAGAACCGGGAACTCCTACGAGCAGTACTTC
CDR3aa: CASRRTGNSYEQYF

d_gene: NA
v_gene: TRBV25-1
j_gene: TRBJ2-2
abundance: NA
CDR3nt: TGTGCCAGCAGTGCTCGGAAGGGGCTGACCGGGGAGCTGTTTTTT
CDR3aa: CASSARKGLTGELFF

d_gene: NA
v_gene: TRBV7-3
j_gene: TRBJ1-5
abundance: NA
CDR3nt: TGTGCCAGCAGCCCAGCGCGAGGTCAGCCCCAGCATTTT
CDR3aa: CASSPARGQPQHF

d_gene: NA
v_gene: TRBV5-4
j_gene: TRBJ2-3
abundance: NA
CDR3nt: TGTGCCAGCAGCTATAGCGGAAGCGCAGATACGCAGTATTTT
CDR3aa: CASSYSGSADTQYF

d_gene: NA
v_gene: TRBV6-4
j_gene: TRBJ1-2
abundance: NA
CDR3nt: TGTGCCAGCAGTCTGGAGGCATGGAGTGGCTACACCTTC
CDR3aa: CASSLEAWSGYTF

d_gene: TRBD2
v_gene: TRBV7-2
j_gene: TRBJ2-7
abundance: once
CDR3nt: TGTGCCAGCAGCTTAGAAGCGGGGGGGAACTACGAGCAGTACTTC
CDR3aa: CASSLEAGGNYEQYF

d_gene: TRBD2
v_gene: TRBV14
j_gene: TRBJ2-1
abundance: once
CDR3nt: TGTGCCAGCAGCCAGGCTAGCGGCTACAATGAGCAGTTCTTC
CDR3aa: CASSQASGYNEQFF

d_gene: NA
v_gene: TRBV19
j_gene: TRBJ2-1
abundance: NA
CDR3nt: TGTGCCAGTAGTATAGGACCGGGAGTCTACAATGAGCAGTTCTTC
CDR3aa: CASSIGPGVYNEQFF

d_gene: TRBD1
v_gene: TRBV7-3
j_gene: TRBJ2-7
abundance: NA
CDR3nt: TGTGCCAGCAGCCCAACGGGACAGGGATACGAGCAGTACTTC
CDR3aa: CASSPTGQGYEQYF

d_gene: TRBD2
v_gene: TRBV4-2
j_gene: TRBJ2-3
abundance: NA
CDR3nt: TGTGCCAGCAGCAAAAGGACTAGCGGAAAGGCAGATACGCAGTATTTT
CDR3aa: CASSKRTSGKADTQYF

d_gene: NA
v_gene: TRBV4-1
j_gene: TRBJ1-2
abundance: NA
CDR3nt: TGCGCCAGCAGCCAAGATTTTGGAGGGAACTATGGCTACACCTTC
CDR3aa: CASSQDFGGNYGYTF

d_gene: TRBD1
v_gene: TRBV4-2
j_gene: TRBJ1-5
abundance: NA
CDR3nt: TGTGTCAGCAGCCAAGATGTTATGAGAGGGGGCGCCTCGGTTTTT
CDR3aa: CVSSQDVMRGGASVF

d_gene: TRBD1
v_gene: TRBV5-1
j_gene: TRBJ1-2
abundance: NA
CDR3nt: TGCGCCAGCAGCTTACTCCCGGGGACAGGGAACGGCTACACCTTC
CDR3aa: CASSLLPGTGNGYTF

d_gene: NA
v_gene: TRBV6-1
j_gene: TRBJ2-7
abundance: NA
CDR3nt: TGTGCCAGCAGTGTTGGGCAGTCCTACGAGCAGTACTTC
CDR3aa: CASSVGQSYEQYF

d_gene: TRBD2
v_gene: TRBV19
j_gene: TRBJ2-5
abundance: NA
CDR3nt: TGTGCCAGTAATGAGCGGGGGGGCTCAGTGTGGACCCAGTACTTC
CDR3aa: CASNERGGSVWTQYF

d_gene: TRBD2
v_gene: TRBV5-1
j_gene: TRBJ2-3
abundance: NA
CDR3nt: TGCGCCAGCAGCTTATTATCTAGCGGGACCCCAGATACGCAGTATTTT
CDR3aa: CASSLLSSGTPDTQYF

d_gene: TRBD1
v_gene: TRBV7-2
j_gene: TRBJ2-6
abundance: NA
CDR3nt: TGTGCCAGCAGCTTAAAAGTCAGGGGGCCCGGGGCCAACGTCCTGACTTTC
CDR3aa: CASSLKVRGPGANVLTF

d_gene: NA
v_gene: TRBV4-2
j_gene: TRBJ2-3
abundance: NA
CDR3nt: TGTGCCAGCAGCCCCCCTGACCGACTTAGCACAGATACGCAGTATTTT
CDR3aa: CASSPPDRLSTDTQYF

d_gene: TRBD1
v_gene: TRBV7-2
j_gene: TRBJ1-5
abundance: NA
CDR3nt: TGTGCCAGCAGCTTAGGGACAGGCAGTCAGCCCCAGCATTTT
CDR3aa: CASSLGTGSQPQHF

d_gene: TRBD2
v_gene: TRBV4-3
j_gene: TRBJ2-3
abundance: NA
CDR3nt: TGCGCCAGCAGCCAATCGGGCGGGAGCAGGGGCACAGATACGCAGTATTTT
CDR3aa: CASSQSGGSRGTDTQYF

d_gene: NA
v_gene: TRBV28
j_gene: TRBJ2-7
abundance: NA
CDR3nt: TGTGCCAGCAGTTTGCCGGGACACCTCTACGAGCAGTACTTC
CDR3aa: CASSLPGHLYEQYF

d_gene: TRBD1
v_gene: TRBV7-2
j_gene: TRBJ1-5
abundance: NA
CDR3nt: TGTGCCAGCAGCTTAGCACCGGCAGGGGGCAGTCAGCCCCAGCATTTT
CDR3aa: CASSLAPAGGSQPQHF

d_gene: NA
v_gene: TRBV30
j_gene: TRBJ2-7
abundance: NA
CDR3nt: TGTGCCTGGACTAGCAACAGTGGGCCCTACGAGCAGTACTTC
CDR3aa: CAWTSNSGPYEQYF

d_gene: NA
v_gene: TRBV5-4
j_gene: TRBJ2-5
abundance: NA
CDR3nt: TGTGCCAGCAGCTTGGGCGGCAGGGGAAAGGAGGAGACCCAGTACTTC
CDR3aa: CASSLGGRGKEETQYF

d_gene: NA
v_gene: TRBV5-8
j_gene: TRBJ1-2
abundance: NA
CDR3nt: TGTGCCAGCAGCTTGTGGGAGGCTAACTATGGCTACACCTTC
CDR3aa: CASSLWEANYGYTF

d_gene: TRBD1
v_gene: TRBV27
j_gene: TRBJ1-3
abundance: NA
CDR3nt: TGTGCCAGCAGGCTCGGGACAGGGCGAGGAAACACCATATATTTT
CDR3aa: CASRLGTGRGNTIYF

d_gene: TRBD2
v_gene: TRBV10-3
j_gene: TRBJ2-1
abundance: NA
CDR3nt: TGTGCCATCAGTGAGTCGGCAAGCGGGACCTACAATGAGCAGTTCTTC
CDR3aa: CAISESASGTYNEQFF

d_gene: NA
v_gene: TRBV10-3
j_gene: TRBJ1-4
abundance: few
CDR3nt: TGTGCCATCAGTGAAAGAGGCCCGGGTGAAAAACTGTTTTTT
CDR3aa: CAISERGPGEKLFF